This TCR beta chain is from a study of Graves' ophthalmopathy and Graves' hyperthyroidism. Across the whole study: Researchers classed hyperthyroidism as stable given no ophthalmopathy within 18 months of follow-up.

Germline CDR1 and CDR2: SEHNR and FQNEAQ (reference sequence). This CDR3 spans 12 amino acids. V dropped 2 bases and J dropped 5 bases, with 6 bases sitting between them. Patients were left out if they had other autoimmune diseases, uncontrolled infections, pregnancy or lactation. Physicians reached a diagnosis by relying on clinical symptoms, serum thyroxine, TRAb, thyroid ultrasound and orbital computed tomography. Amplification of TCR beta CDR3 regions used RNA transcripts. Investigators did first-round RT-PCR with HTBI primers, then second-round multiplex PCR. TCRdb redid the calling of the multiplex PCR reads with MiXCR, one entry per CDR3 protein. The data hold around 590,000 distinct CDR3 sequences, with about 35% observed a single time. In its sample, this clonotype was seen a few times. Possible read error: a much larger clone is one base away.

The chain links TRBV7-9 to TRBJ1-1; D call uncertain. The receptor was isolated from an adult man with Graves' hyperthyroidism. What was sequenced was peripheral blood or thyroid tissue (not recorded which). In DNA, the CDR3 is TGTGCCAGCAGCTTATGGAGTACTGAAGCTTTCTTT. Encoded protein: CASSLWSTEAFF.